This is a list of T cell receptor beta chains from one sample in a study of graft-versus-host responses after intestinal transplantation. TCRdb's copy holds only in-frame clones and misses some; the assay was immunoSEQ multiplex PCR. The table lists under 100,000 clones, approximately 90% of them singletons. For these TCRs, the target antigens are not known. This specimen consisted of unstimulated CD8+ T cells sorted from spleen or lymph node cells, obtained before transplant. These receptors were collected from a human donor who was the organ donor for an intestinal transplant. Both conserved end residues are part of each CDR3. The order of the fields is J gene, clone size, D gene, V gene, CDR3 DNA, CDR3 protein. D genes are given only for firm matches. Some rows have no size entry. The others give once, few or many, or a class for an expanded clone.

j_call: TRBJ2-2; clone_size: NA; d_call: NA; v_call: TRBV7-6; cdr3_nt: TGTGCCAGCAGCTTCACAGCCGACACCGGGGAGCTGTTTTTT; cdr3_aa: CASSFTADTGELFF
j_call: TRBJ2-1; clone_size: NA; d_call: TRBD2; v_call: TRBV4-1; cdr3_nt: TGCGCCAGCAGCCAAGTAGGACTAGCGGGGGACAATGAGCAGTTCTTC; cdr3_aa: CASSQVGLAGDNEQFF
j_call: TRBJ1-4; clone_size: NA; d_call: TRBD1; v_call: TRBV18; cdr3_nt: TGTGCCAGCTCACCGGACAGGGGAGATAATGAAAAACTGTTTTTT; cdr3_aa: CASSPDRGDNEKLFF
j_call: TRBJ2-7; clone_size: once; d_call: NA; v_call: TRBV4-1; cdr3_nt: TGCGCCAGCAGCCAAGATCTCGGGACTTACTCCTACGAGCAGTACTTC; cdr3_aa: CASSQDLGTYSYEQYF
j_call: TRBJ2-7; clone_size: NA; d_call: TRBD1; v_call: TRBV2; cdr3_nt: TGTGCCACACTCGGACAGGGGCGCTACGAGCAGTACTTC; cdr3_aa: CATLGQGRYEQYF
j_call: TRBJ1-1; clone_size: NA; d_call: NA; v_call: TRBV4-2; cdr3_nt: TGTGCCAGCAGCCAAGAGGGCTTAACGGGGGACACTGAAGCTTTCTTT; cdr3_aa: CASSQEGLTGDTEAFF
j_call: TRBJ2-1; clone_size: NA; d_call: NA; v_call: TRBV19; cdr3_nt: TGTGCCAGTACCCCCGAAGCGGGCCCGAGCTCCTACAATGAGCAGTTCTTC; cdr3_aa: CASTPEAGPSSYNEQFF
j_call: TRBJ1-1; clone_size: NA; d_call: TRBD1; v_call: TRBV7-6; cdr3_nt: TGTGCCAGCAGCTTACTAGGGGGCCGAGAAGCTTTCTTT; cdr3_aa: CASSLLGGREAFF
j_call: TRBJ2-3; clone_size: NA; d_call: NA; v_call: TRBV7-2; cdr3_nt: TGTGCCAGCAGCTTAGCTTGGGGGCCGAGCACAGATACGCAGTATTTT; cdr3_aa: CASSLAWGPSTDTQYF
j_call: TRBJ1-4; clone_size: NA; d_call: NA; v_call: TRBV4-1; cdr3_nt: TGCGCCAGCAGCCGAGACAGGACTAATGAAAAACTGTTTTTT; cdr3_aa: CASSRDRTNEKLFF
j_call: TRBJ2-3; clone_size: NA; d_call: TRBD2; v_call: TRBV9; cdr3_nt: TGTGCCAGCAGCGTAGCTGATAGCGGGGGGATTACAGATACGCAGTATTTT; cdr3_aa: CASSVADSGGITDTQYF
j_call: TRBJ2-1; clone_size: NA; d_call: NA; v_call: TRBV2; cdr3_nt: TGTGCCACCACCGGGTACAATGAGCAGTTCTTC; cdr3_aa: CATTGYNEQFF
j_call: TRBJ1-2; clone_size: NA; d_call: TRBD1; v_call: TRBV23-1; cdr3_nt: TGCGCCAGCAGTCCCCGACCGGGACAGGCCCTCCGGGATCACACGGCGGGATACTATGGCTACACCTTC; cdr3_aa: CASSPRPGQALRDHTAGYYGYTF
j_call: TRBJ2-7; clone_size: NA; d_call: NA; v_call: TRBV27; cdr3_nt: TGTGCCAGCAGTTTCCTGGGGGGATTCTACGAGCAGTACTTC; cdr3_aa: CASSFLGGFYEQYF
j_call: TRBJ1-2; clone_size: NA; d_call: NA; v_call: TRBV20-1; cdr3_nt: TGCAGTGCTAGACCAGGCGATGGCTACACCTTC; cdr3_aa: CSARPGDGYTF
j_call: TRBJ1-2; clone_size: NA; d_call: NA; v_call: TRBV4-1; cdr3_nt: TGCGCCAGCAGCCACCAGGACAATTCTAACTATGGCTACACCTTC; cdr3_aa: CASSHQDNSNYGYTF
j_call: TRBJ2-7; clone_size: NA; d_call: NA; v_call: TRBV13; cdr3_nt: TGTGCCAGCAGCCCCGCAGGGGCCTTTAGCTCCTACGAGCAGTACTTC; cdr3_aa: CASSPAGAFSSYEQYF
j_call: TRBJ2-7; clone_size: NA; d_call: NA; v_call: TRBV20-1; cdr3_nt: TGCAGTGCTAGGTCGGGCGAGCAGTACTTC; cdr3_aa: CSARSGEQYF